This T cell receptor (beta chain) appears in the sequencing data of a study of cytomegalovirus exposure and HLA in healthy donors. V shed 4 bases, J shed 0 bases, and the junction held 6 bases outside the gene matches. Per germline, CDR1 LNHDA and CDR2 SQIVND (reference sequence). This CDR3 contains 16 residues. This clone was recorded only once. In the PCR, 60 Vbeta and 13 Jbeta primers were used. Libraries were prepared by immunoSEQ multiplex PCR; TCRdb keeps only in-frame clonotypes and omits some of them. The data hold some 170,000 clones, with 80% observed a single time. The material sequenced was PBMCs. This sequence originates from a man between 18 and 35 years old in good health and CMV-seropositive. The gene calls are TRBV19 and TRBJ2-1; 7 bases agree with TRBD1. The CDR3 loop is CASSSYRGTSYNEQFF. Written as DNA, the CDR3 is TGTGCCAGTAGTAGCTACAGGGGAACCTCCTACAATGAGCAGTTCTTC.